This TCR beta chain was profiled in a study of identifying expanded T cells in peripheral blood. Germline values: CDR1 SGHAT, CDR2 FQNNGV. Trimming shortened V by 5 bases and J by 4 bases, and 9 bases separated the two germline ends. The CDR3 covers 12 residues. Data came from immunoSEQ multiplex PCR; TCRdb stores just in-frame clones and leaves some out. The data show 50,000 to 65,000 clones, approximately 83% seen once. Sample: blood. This sequence joins TRBV11-2 and TRBJ2-7; no definite D call. This TCR was recovered from a person aged 18 to 69 in good health. The CDR3 loop reads CASSLDMYEQYF. The CDR3 DNA reads as TGTGCCAGCAGCCTCGACATGTACGAGCAGTACTTC.